Following are 28 T cell receptor beta chains from one sample sequenced in a study of cytomegalovirus exposure and HLA in healthy donors. Primers for the PCR totalled 60 Vbeta and 13 Jbeta. Measured with immunoSEQ multiplex PCR; TCRdb has only the in-frame clones, and not every one. The sample carries 110,000 or so clones, 74% recorded once. Sequencing was carried out using PBMCs. These receptors originate from a woman in her thirties or forties in good health and CMV-seropositive.

This chain joins TRBV11-2 and TRBJ2-7; no clear D gene. Between the trimmed V and J ends, which lost 0 bases and 4 bases, there was a span of 4 bases. This CDR3 contains 12 residues. From germline, CDR1 is SGHAT and CDR2 FQNNGV. The CDR3 DNA is TGTGCCAGCAGCTTAGATCATTACGAGCAGTACTTC. It codes for CASSLDHYEQYF. Complete variable domain (other parts from reference TRBV11-2 and TRBJ2-7): EAGVAQSPRYKIIEKRQSVAFWCNPISGHATLYWYQQILGQGPKLLIQFQNNGVVDDSQLPKDRFSAERLKGVDSTLKIQPAKLEDSAVYLCASSLDHYEQYFGPGTRLTVT.

The chain recombines TRBV25-1 with TRBJ2-3; 9 bases are shared with TRBD2. Unmatched junction bases numbered 7, after V lost 4 bases and J lost 2 bases. The CDR3 runs to 16 residues. The V gene's germline CDR1 is MGHDK and CDR2 SYGVNS. This chain's CDR3 is CASSAQAGGFTDTQYF. The CDR3, as DNA: TGTGCCAGCAGTGCTCAAGCGGGGGGATTCACAGATACGCAGTATTTT.

This chain links TRBV7-9 with TRBJ1-1; 7 nucleotides agree with TRBD1. The V gene end was trimmed by 0 bases and the J gene end by 4 bases; junction bases not matched to a gene: 5. This CDR3 region has 15 residues. CDR1 SEHNR and CDR2 FQNEAQ come from the germline V gene (reference sequence). CDR3 sequence: CASSLAGGGATEAFF. The CDR3 DNA sequence: TGTGCCAGCAGCTTAGCAGGGGGCGGGGCCACTGAAGCTTTCTTT. The full variable domain, completed using reference TRBV7-9 and TRBJ1-1, is DTGVSQNPRHKITKRGQNVTFRCDPISEHNRLYWYRQTLGQGPEFLTYFQNEAQLEKSRLLSDRFSAERPKGSFSTLEIQRTEQGDSAMYLCASSLAGGGATEAFFGQGTRLTVV.

This chain uses TRBV9 with TRBJ2-1; 12 bases align to TRBD2. Germline CDR1 is SGDLS and CDR2 is YYNGEE. Unmatched junction bases numbered 2, after V lost 0 bases and J lost 4 bases. The CDR3 runs to 16 residues. The DNA for the CDR3 is TGTGCCAGCAGCGTAGACCTAGCGGGGGGGTACAATGAGCAGTTCTTC. It translates to CASSVDLAGGYNEQFF.

V is TRBV11-3 and J is TRBJ2-5; possible D gene TRBD2, 6 bases. The germline CDR1 and CDR2 sequences are SGHNT and YENEEA. The CDR3 loop spans 16 amino acids. With 1 base removed from V and 4 bases from J, the gap between germline ends came to 16 bases. The CDR3, as DNA: TGTGCCAGCAGCTTAGGGCACGGACCGGGAGCAGAGACCCAGTACTTC. It specifies CASSLGHGPGAETQYF.

The chain employs TRBV5-1 and TRBJ2-3; D unresolved. V was shortened by 2 bases and J by 0 bases, with 10 bases between the two germline ends. CDR1 and CDR2 (germline): SGHRS, YFSETQ. The CDR3 consists of 15 residues. Written as DNA, the CDR3 is TGCGCCAGCAGCTTTTTGCCGAGCAGCACAGATACGCAGTATTTT. Translated, it gives CASSFLPSSTDTQYF.

This rearrangement joins TRBV4-1 to TRBJ2-5, with 12 positions matching TRBD2. The J segment lost 1 base and the V segment lost 4 bases, leaving 16 bases of the junction unmatched. The length of the CDR3 is 20 residues. Per germline, CDR1 MGHRA and CDR2 YSYEKL. The CDR3 reads CASSPTNSRLAGALQETQYF. The CDR3 DNA reads as TGCGCCAGCAGCCCAACAAATTCCCGACTAGCGGGAGCCCTCCAAGAGACCCAGTACTTC.

J is TRBJ2-1 and V is TRBV7-6; 12 nucleotides agree with TRBD2. Germline V gene lookup returns CDR1 SGHVS and CDR2 FNYEAQ. The CDR3 is 15 amino acids. J lost 9 bases, V lost 5 bases, and 8 bases had no gene match. In nucleotides, the CDR3 is TGTGCCAGCAGCCGAGGACTAGCGGGATTCAGTGAGCAGTTCTTC. It codes for CASSRGLAGFSEQFF.

The chain couples TRBV6-1 to TRBJ2-7; no clear D gene. CDR3 length equals 12 residues. Trimming shortened V by 10 bases and J by 6 bases, and 16 bases separated the two germline ends. Per the germline V gene, CDR1 is MNHNS and CDR2 is SASEGT. DNA of the CDR3: TGTGCCACCCCATCCTGGTCGGGCGAGCAGTACTTC. Translating gives CATPSWSGEQYF.

This clone occurred once. V is TRBV18 and J is TRBJ1-4, with a possible D match to TRBD1 (6 bases). The ends were cut back, 3 bases at V and 8 bases at J, with 10 bases in the middle. The germline gives CDR1 KGHSH, CDR2 LQKENI. The CDR3 has 13 residues. The CDR3 region is CASSPERGEKLFF. CDR3 in DNA: TGTGCCAGCTCACCGGAAAGGGGGGAAAAACTGTTTTTT.

J is TRBJ1-2 and V is TRBV11-2, with D maybe TRBD1 (6 bases). CDR3 length: 17 residues. Trimming left V 1 base short and J 4 bases short, with 19 bases between. CDR1 and CDR2 (germline): SGHAT, FQNNGV. The CDR3: CASSLASGGHTIYGYTF. The CDR3, as DNA: TGTGCCAGCAGCTTAGCGAGCGGGGGGCACACCATCTATGGCTACACCTTC. Full variable domain (missing parts from reference TRBV11-2 and TRBJ1-2): EAGVAQSPRYKIIEKRQSVAFWCNPISGHATLYWYQQILGQGPKLLIQFQNNGVVDDSQLPKDRFSAERLKGVDSTLKIQPAKLEDSAVYLCASSLASGGHTIYGYTFGSGTRLTVV.

This chain joins TRBV6-1 and TRBJ2-7; D possibly corresponds to TRBD1 (6 bases). The CDR3 has 14 residues. Per germline, CDR1 MNHNS and CDR2 SASEGT. The V end was cut by 6 bases, the J end by 4 bases, with 16 bases between. As DNA, the CDR3 is TGTGCCAGCAGGCACAGGGCACCTAATTACGAGCAGTACTTC. This translates into CASRHRAPNYEQYF.

This sequence joins TRBV14 and TRBJ1-2; D is ambiguous. The CDR3 runs 16 residues. V was cut by 4 bases and J by 0 bases, with 15 bases left in between. Germline V lookup: CDR1 SGHDN, CDR2 FVKESK. For the CDR3, the DNA is TGTGCCAGCAGCCCCCGCAGCACAGCCACTAACTATGGCTACACCTTC. As protein: CASSPRSTATNYGYTF.

CDR3 sequence (DNA): TGTGCCAGCAGCGTTTTCGGGGTTAATGAAAAACTGTTTTTT. This gives the protein CASSVFGVNEKLFF. V usage is TRBV9 and J usage is TRBJ1-4, with D uncertain. V was trimmed by 2 bases and J by 4 bases, leaving 9 bases between them. The CDR3 has 14 residues. The V gene's germline CDR1 is SGDLS and CDR2 YYNGEE.

This clone occurred a few times. This rearrangement joins TRBV2 to TRBJ1-3; a weak D match, TRBD1 (5 bases). Trimming left V 3 bases short and J 5 bases short, with 17 bases between. The CDR3 runs 16 residues. Germline V gene lookup returns CDR1 SNHLY and CDR2 FYNNEI. This chain's CDR3 is CASSDWGRGGRNTIYF. The CDR3 DNA is TGTGCCAGCAGTGATTGGGGTCGCGGGGGAAGAAACACCATATATTTT.

The chain couples TRBV2 to TRBJ1-5; perhaps TRBD1 as D (6 bases). V lost 7 bases to trimming and J lost 2 bases, with 12 bases between them. The CDR3 spans 14 residues. The V gene's germline CDR1 is SNHLY and CDR2 FYNNEI. CDR3 sequence reads: CASKQGSGNQPQHF. The CDR3 DNA follows: TGTGCCAGCAAACAGGGATCCGGCAATCAGCCCCAGCATTTT.

V gene TRBV5-1 combines with J gene TRBJ1-3, with a possible D match to TRBD1 (5 bases). The length of the CDR3 is 14 residues. V lost 4 bases, J lost 4 bases, and 12 bases lay in between. Germline assignment: CDR1 SGHRS and CDR2 YFSETQ. The CDR3 DNA sequence: TGCGCCAGCAGCCCGGGGGGTTCGGGAAACACCATATATTTT. Translated, it gives CASSPGGSGNTIYF.

The rearrangement joins TRBV11-3 to TRBJ2-1, with TRBD2 matching 16 bases. CDR1 and CDR2 (germline): SGHNT, YENEEA. Trimming removed 5 bases from V and 8 bases from J; junction bases left unmatched: 9. CDR3 length: 17 residues. This CDR3 is CASSPPPGTSGRDEQFF. DNA of the CDR3: TGTGCCAGCAGCCCGCCCCCGGGGACTAGCGGGAGGGATGAGCAGTTCTTC.

CDR3 in amino acids: CASGQDRQPQHF. The CDR3 nucleotides read TGTGCCAGCGGACAGGATAGACAGCCCCAGCATTTT. The chain combines TRBV19 with TRBJ1-5; 7 nucleotides agree with TRBD1. With V trimmed by 9 bases and J by 7 bases, 6 bases remained unmatched. Germline V lookup: CDR1 LNHDA, CDR2 SQIVND (reference sequence). There are 12 residues in the CDR3.

The J gene is TRBJ1-2, the V gene TRBV5-6; D is undetermined. Germline loops: CDR1 SGHDT, CDR2 YYEEEE. V was shortened by 2 bases and J by 4 bases, with 12 bases between the two germline ends. The CDR3 has 14 residues. The CDR3 spells CASSFYARGYGYTF. The CDR3 coding sequence is TGTGCCAGCAGCTTTTACGCAAGAGGCTATGGCTACACCTTC.

The rearrangement joins TRBV5-4 to TRBJ2-7; 14 bases line up with TRBD2. Germline V CDR1 and CDR2: SGHNT, YYREEE (reference sequence). The CDR3 runs to 17 residues. Germline trimming cut 4 bases from V and 7 bases from J; bases unmatched to any gene: 13. The CDR3 region has the DNA TGTGCCAGCAGCCCCACCCCGCGGACTAGCGGGAGGTCTGAGCAGTACTTC. Amino acids: CASSPTPRTSGRSEQYF. The full variable domain, in which reference TRBV5-4 and TRBJ2-7 provide the parts outside the CDR3, is ETGVTQSPTHLIKTRGQQVTLRCSSQSGHNTVSWYQQALGQGPQFIFQYYREEENGRGNFPPRFSGLQFPNYSSELNVNALELDDSALYLCASSPTPRTSGRSEQYFGPGTRLTVT.

The genes are TRBV5-1 and TRBJ2-7; 13 bases match TRBD2. Losses at the gene ends were 4 bases for V and 1 base for J; bases not matched to a gene: 17. This CDR3 region has 20 residues. The germline CDR1 and CDR2 sequences are SGHRS and YFSETQ. The CDR3 loop is CASSRILKTGLAGESYEQYF. CDR3 coding DNA: TGCGCCAGCAGCAGAATCCTCAAAACCGGACTAGCGGGAGAGTCCTACGAGCAGTACTTC.

The gene calls are TRBV19 and TRBJ2-7, with TRBD1 matching over 10 bases. The trim removed 3 bases at V and 4 bases at J, leaving 6 bases unmatched. CDR3 length equals 15 residues. Germline CDR1 is LNHDA and CDR2 is SQIVND (reference sequence). DNA for the CDR3: TGTGCCAGTAGTATCGCGACAGGGGGCTTATACGAGCAGTACTTC. Translated, it gives CASSIATGGLYEQYF.

This chain joins TRBV28 and TRBJ1-2, with D possibly matching TRBD1 (5 bases). This CDR3 has 15 amino acids. CDR1 and CDR2 from the germline V gene are MDHEN and SYDVKM. With 4 bases removed from V and 3 bases from J, the gap between germline ends came to 15 bases. CDR3 protein: CASSSPSGGDYGYTF. CDR3 bases: TGTGCCAGCAGTTCACCCTCGGGGGGTGACTATGGCTACACCTTC.

This chain uses TRBV6-6 with TRBJ2-5; TRBD2 is a possible D gene (6 bases). Germline V gives CDR1 MNHNY, CDR2 SVGAGI (reference sequence). The CDR3 extends over 15 amino acids. The V end was cut by 2 bases, the J end by 3 bases, with 13 bases between. The CDR3 protein is CASSYGGTGKETQYF. CDR3 sequence (DNA): TGTGCCAGCAGTTACGGCGGGACGGGCAAAGAGACCCAGTACTTC.

This chain joins TRBV28 and TRBJ1-2; D might be TRBD1 (6 bases). V gave up 5 bases and J gave up 3 bases, with 10 bases separating them. Germline loops: CDR1 MDHEN, CDR2 SYDVKM. The CDR3 is 13 residues long. CDR3 bases: TGTGCCAGCAGTACGGGGGGCGACTATGGCTACACCTTC. Residues: CASSTGGDYGYTF.

This clone was counted a single time. The genes are TRBV25-1 and TRBJ1-6; TRBD1 aligns across 7 bases. This CDR3 region has 15 residues. Germline V gives CDR1 MGHDK, CDR2 SYGVNS. V gave up 2 bases and J gave up 7 bases; unmatched junction bases: 5. CDR3 protein: CASSERDRVNSPLHF. CDR3 DNA sequence: TGTGCCAGCAGTGAACGAGACAGGGTAAATTCACCCCTCCACTTT. Complete variable domain (other parts from reference TRBV25-1 and TRBJ1-6): EADIYQTPRYLVIGTGKKITLECSQTMGHDKMYWYQQDPGMELHLIHYSYGVNSTEKGDLSSESTVSRIRTEHFPLTLESARPSHTSQYLCASSERDRVNSPLHFGNGTRLTVT.

This chain connects TRBV6-6 to TRBJ2-1; 13 nucleotides align to TRBD2. V shed 0 bases and J 9 bases; nucleotides not matched to a gene: 2. The CDR3 totals 15 residues. The V gene's germline CDR1 is MNHNY and CDR2 SVGAGI (reference sequence). The CDR3 DNA is TGTGCCAGCAGTTACTCGGGACTAGCGGGGACTGAGCAGTTCTTC. It specifies CASSYSGLAGTEQFF.